The source of this TCR beta chain is a study of breast tumors, draining lymph nodes, adjacent tissues (dated by TCRdb to 2016 to 2018). Context from the whole study: TCR beta repertoires were compared across tumor, adjacent nontumor tissue and axillary lymph nodes obtained from breast cancer patients. In human breast cancer, the study set out to evaluate how tumor, surrounding tissue and draining lymph node repertoires relate to one another and whether T cells may move between these sites.

The sequencer listed for this sample is Illumina HiSeq 2000. Multiplex PCR amplification was used to generate the TCR beta chain libraries. High-throughput sequencing was used to analyze the amplified TCR beta chain products. TCRdb reworked the public reads: Q25 trimming with fastp, MiXCR clone assembly, productive beta chains retained. For every CDR3 protein sequence, its rows merge into one entry that carries the most common genes and DNA. Counted in this sample were 100,000 or so distinct CDR3 sequences; over 20% of them appeared once. The top ten hold approximately 1.2% of the sample. This clonotype was recorded many times. The antigen it recognizes is unknown. The record has no base qualities; no much larger clone is one base away. Lymph node samples were obtained from the axillary draining lymph nodes of breast cancer patients. The research as a whole found: In luminal-like breast cancer, tumor and nontumor tissue repertoires resembled each other significantly more than in basal-like breast cancer. The data were judged consistent with most tumor T cells deriving from the lymph node and then expanding within tumor tissue. Tumor T-cell repertoires showed less diversity than lymph node repertoires and more diversity than nontumor tissue repertoires, and tumor T-cell repertoires showed preferential V and J gene usage. Rather than being directly demonstrated, the conclusion that tumor T cells originate in lymph nodes was presented as consistent with a hypothesis.

The CDR3 sequence holds 20 residues, the cysteine and phenylalanine included. Only CDR3 DNA is held: 60 bases, read in frame from base 1. V has 1 base trimmed and J has 2 bases trimmed; junction bases matching no gene number 16. The germline V gene encodes CDR1 SGHVS and CDR2 FNYEAQ. Material: axillary lymph node tissue. This receptor was taken from a female donor with breast cancer. Some clones in this sample may be carry-over from other donors' samples. The chain was built from TRBV7-6 and TRBJ2-1, with 8 bases in between that match TRBD2. In nucleotides, the sequence is TGTGCCAGCAGCTTAGAAGGTAGACGGTTACTAGCGGAAACCTACAATGAGCAGTTCTTC. Its protein is CASSLEGRRLLAETYNEQFF. The reference TRBV7-6 and TRBJ2-1 proteins fill in what lies around the CDR3, so the full variable domain reads GAGVSQSPRYKVTKRGQDVALRCDPISGHVSLYWYRQALGQGPEFLTYFNYEAQQDKSGLPNDRFSAERPEGSISTLTIQRTEQRDSAMYRCASSLEGRRLLAETYNEQFFGPGTRLTVL.